This TCR beta chain was obtained from a study of T cells after yellow fever vaccination. Points from the study as a whole: Subsequent booster samples again held most clones from primary vaccination (less than 98% CD4, roughly 91% CD8).

To note about this clonotype: Its matching antigen is unknown.

They built TCR cDNA with 5'RACE template switching, a step that put in a universal primer site and UMIs. TCRdb used MiXCR to reprocess the 5' RACE reads, holding one entry per CDR3 protein. The repertoire holds about 580,000 distinct CDR3 sequences, with about 15% as singletons. Germline V CDR1 and CDR2: DFQATT, SNEGSKA (reference sequence). V dropped 6 bases and J dropped 4; count of bases not matched to a gene: 4. CDR3 length: 12 amino acids. The sample was PBMCs, taken about 5 days after the first yellow fever vaccination. The chain has TRBV20-1 and TRBJ2-5, with TRBD1 matching over 8 bases. The TCR comes from a man aged 18 to 29 who received the YFV17D yellow fever vaccine. In DNA, the CDR3 is TGCAGTGCCAAACAGGGGGGAGAGACCCAGTACTTC. This encodes CSAKQGGETQYF.